Ten or more counts support the clone carrying this TCR beta chain. The antigen is undetermined. The germline gives CDR1 SQVTM, CDR2 ANQGSEA. Deletions cut 7 bases from V and 0 bases from J, with 13 bases between. The CDR3 consists of 13 residues. Both TRBC1 and TRBC2 were covered by a beta constant-region primer of two equimolar oligonucleotides. An oligonucleotide with the SP2 primer and a 12-nucleotide UMI was ligated to the cDNA 3' end. TCRdb itself ran the UMI-ligation and nested PCR reads through MiXCR, one entry per CDR3 protein. The sample includes around 160,000 distinct CDR3 sequences, about a sixth of them seen just once. CD8 T cells were positively selected from what remained after CD4 positive selection. This sample is part of a study of naive and memory T cell subsets. Overall study results and limits: Especially in CD8 cells, naive repertoires contained a few larger clonotypes, possibly CD45RA-re-expressing memory cells.

The clonotype originates from a human donor in good health. The sequenced sample consisted of naive CD4+ T cells from blood. V is TRBV29-1 and J is TRBJ2-7; D is possibly TRBD2 (6 bases). In DNA, the CDR3 is TGCAGCGCCAAGGGGACTCTCTCCTACGAGCAGTACTTC. It encodes CSAKGTLSYEQYF.